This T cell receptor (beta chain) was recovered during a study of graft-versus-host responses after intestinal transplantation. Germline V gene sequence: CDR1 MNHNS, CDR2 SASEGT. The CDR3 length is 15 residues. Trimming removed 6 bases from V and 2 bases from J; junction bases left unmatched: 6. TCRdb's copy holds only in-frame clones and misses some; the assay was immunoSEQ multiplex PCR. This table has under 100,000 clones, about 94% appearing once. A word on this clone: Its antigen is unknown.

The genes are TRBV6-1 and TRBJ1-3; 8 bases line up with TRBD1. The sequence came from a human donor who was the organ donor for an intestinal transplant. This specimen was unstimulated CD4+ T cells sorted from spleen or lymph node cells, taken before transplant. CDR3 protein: CASSETGAPGNTIYF. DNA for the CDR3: TGTGCCAGCAGCGAGACAGGGGCCCCTGGAAACACCATATATTTT.